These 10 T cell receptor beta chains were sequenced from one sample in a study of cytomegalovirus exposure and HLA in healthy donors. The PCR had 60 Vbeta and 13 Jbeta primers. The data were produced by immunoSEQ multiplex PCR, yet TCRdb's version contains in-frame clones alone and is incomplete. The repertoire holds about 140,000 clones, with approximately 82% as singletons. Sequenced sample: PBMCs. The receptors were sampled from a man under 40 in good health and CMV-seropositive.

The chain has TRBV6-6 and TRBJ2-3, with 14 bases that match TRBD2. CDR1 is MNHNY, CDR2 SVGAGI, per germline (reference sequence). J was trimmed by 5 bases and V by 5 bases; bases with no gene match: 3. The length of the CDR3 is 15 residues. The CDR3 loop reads CASSGTSGRGDTQYF. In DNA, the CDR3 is TGTGCCAGCAGTGGGACTAGCGGGAGAGGAGATACGCAGTATTTT.

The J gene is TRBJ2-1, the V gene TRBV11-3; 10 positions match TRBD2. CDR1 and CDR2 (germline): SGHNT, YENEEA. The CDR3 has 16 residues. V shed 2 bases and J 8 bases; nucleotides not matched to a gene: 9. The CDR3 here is CASSLRLAGDIDEQFF. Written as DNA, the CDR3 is TGTGCCAGCAGCTTACGGCTAGCGGGAGACATCGATGAGCAGTTCTTC. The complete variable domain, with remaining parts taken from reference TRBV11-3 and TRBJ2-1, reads EAGVVQSPRYKIIEKKQPVAFWCNPISGHNTLYWYLQNLGQGPELLIRYENEEAVDDSQLPKDRFSAERLKGVDSTLKIQPAELGDSAVYLCASSLRLAGDIDEQFFGPGTRLTVL.

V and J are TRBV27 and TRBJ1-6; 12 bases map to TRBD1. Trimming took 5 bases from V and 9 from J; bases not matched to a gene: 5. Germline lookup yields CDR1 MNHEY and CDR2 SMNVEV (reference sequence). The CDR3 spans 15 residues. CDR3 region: CASSPRDRGRSPLHF. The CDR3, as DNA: TGTGCCAGCAGTCCCCGGGACAGGGGGCGTTCACCCCTCCACTTT.

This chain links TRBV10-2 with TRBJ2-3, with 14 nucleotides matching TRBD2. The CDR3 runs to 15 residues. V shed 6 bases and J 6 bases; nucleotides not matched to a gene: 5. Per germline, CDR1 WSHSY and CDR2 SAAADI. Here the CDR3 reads CASRGLAGVADTQYF. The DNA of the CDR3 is TGCGCCAGCAGGGGACTAGCGGGAGTTGCCGATACGCAGTATTTT.

As DNA, the CDR3 is TGTGCCAGCAGGCGGACAGGGAGGGACATTCAGTACTTC. The encoded protein is CASRRTGRDIQYF. The V gene is TRBV6-1, the J gene TRBJ2-4; D perhaps matches TRBD1 (8 bases). Germline loops: CDR1 MNHNS, CDR2 SASEGT. The CDR3 consists of 13 residues. Trimming took off 6 bases at V and 8 bases at J, with 14 bases between the two ends.

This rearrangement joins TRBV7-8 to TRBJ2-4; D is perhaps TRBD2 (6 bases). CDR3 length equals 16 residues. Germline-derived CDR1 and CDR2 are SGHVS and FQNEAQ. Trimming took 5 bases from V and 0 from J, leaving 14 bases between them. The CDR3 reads CASSPKSGLAKNIQYF. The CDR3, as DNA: TGTGCCAGCAGCCCCAAGAGCGGGTTAGCCAAAAACATTCAGTACTTC. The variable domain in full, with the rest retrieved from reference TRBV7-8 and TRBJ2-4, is GAGVSQSPRYKVAKRGQDVALRCDPISGHVSLFWYQQALGQGPEFLTYFQNEAQLDKSGLPSDRFFAERPEGSVSTLKIQRTQQEDSAVYLCASSPKSGLAKNIQYFGAGTRLSVL.

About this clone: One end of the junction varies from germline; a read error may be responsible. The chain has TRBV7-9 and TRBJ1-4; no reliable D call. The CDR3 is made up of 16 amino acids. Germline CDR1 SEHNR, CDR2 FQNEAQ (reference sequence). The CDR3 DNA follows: TGTTCCAGCAGCCCCCCCGGTTTCCGGGATAATGAAAAACTGTTTTTT. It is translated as CSSSPPGFRDNEKLFF.

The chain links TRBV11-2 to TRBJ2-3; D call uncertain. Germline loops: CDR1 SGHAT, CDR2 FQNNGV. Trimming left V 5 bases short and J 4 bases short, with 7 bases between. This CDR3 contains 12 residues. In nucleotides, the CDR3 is TGTGCCAGCAGCCCCCGGGCAGATACGCAGTATTTT. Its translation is CASSPRADTQYF. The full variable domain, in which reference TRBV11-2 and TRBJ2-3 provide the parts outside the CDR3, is EAGVAQSPRYKIIEKRQSVAFWCNPISGHATLYWYQQILGQGPKLLIQFQNNGVVDDSQLPKDRFSAERLKGVDSTLKIQPAKLEDSAVYLCASSPRADTQYFGPGTRLTVL.

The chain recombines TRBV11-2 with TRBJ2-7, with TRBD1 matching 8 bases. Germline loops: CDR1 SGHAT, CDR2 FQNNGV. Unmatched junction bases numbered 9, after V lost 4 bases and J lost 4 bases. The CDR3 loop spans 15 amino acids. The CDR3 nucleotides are TGTGCCAGCAGCTCGACAGTCCGGGACAGGTACGAGCAGTACTTC. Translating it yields CASSSTVRDRYEQYF.

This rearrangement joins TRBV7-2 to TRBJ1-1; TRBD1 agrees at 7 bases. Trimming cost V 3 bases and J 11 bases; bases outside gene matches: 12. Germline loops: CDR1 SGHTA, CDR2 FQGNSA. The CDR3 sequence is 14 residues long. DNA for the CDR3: TGTGCCAGCAGCTTTAGGGGGCGCGACGGTCGGGCTTTCTTT. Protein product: CASSFRGRDGRAFF.